The 23 T cell receptor beta chains presented below share a single source sample, sequenced in a study of identical twins. TCRdb called the 5' RACE reads again in MiXCR, with one record for every CDR3 protein. The sample shows roughly 250,000 distinct CDR3 sequences, approximately 7% of them seen only once. Separately, the same data were catalogued under a study of yellow fever vaccine responses in identical twins.

Sample: memory (CD45RO+) T cells sorted from blood. These receptor sequences come from a woman aged 18-29 years in good health.

This clonotype has only a few counts. This rearrangement joins TRBV19 to TRBJ1-5; the D gene is possibly TRBD1 (6 bases). The germline V gene has CDR1 LNHDA and CDR2 SQIVND (reference sequence). V was clipped by 5 bases and J by 1 base, with 18 bases between them. The CDR3 loop spans 17 amino acids. The CDR3 coding sequence is TGTGCCAGTAGTCGAATCCGGGCAGGGGCCAGCAATCAGCCCCAGCATTTT. Its protein is CASSRIRAGASNQPQHF.

The table lists this clonotype with many counts. J is TRBJ2-3 and V is TRBV9, with D hard to call. This CDR3 is 15 amino acids long. Germline values: CDR1 SGDLS, CDR2 YYNGEE. Trimming cost V 2 bases and J 0 bases, with 10 bases left between them. The CDR3 DNA follows: TGTGCCAGCAGCGTGACTCCGTCCAGCACAGATACGCAGTATTTT. Its translation is CASSVTPSSTDTQYF.

This clonotype was recorded a few times. The chain joins TRBV5-1 to TRBJ2-5, with a weak D call TRBD1 (6 bases). The CDR3 runs 13 residues. Deletions cut 5 bases from V and 7 bases from J, with 15 bases between. The germline V gene has CDR1 SGHRS and CDR2 YFSETQ. CDR3 nucleotides: TGCGCCAGCAGTGAACAGGGAGTCGGGACCCAGTACTTC. The encoded protein is CASSEQGVGTQYF.

Ten or more counts support this clonotype. The chain employs TRBV5-1 and TRBJ2-1; 11 bases agree with TRBD2. The CDR3 loop spans 16 amino acids. J lost 2 bases, V lost 4 bases, and 5 bases had no gene match. Germline CDR1 reads SGHRS; CDR2 reads YFSETQ. CDR3 in amino acids: CASSLGTSGAYNEQFF. In DNA, the CDR3 is TGCGCCAGCAGCCTCGGGACTAGCGGAGCCTACAATGAGCAGTTCTTC. The full variable domain, its missing parts supplied by reference TRBV5-1 and TRBJ2-1, is KAGVTQTPRYLIKTRGQQVTLSCSPISGHRSVSWYQQTPGQGLQFLFEYFSETQRNKGNFPGRFSGRQFSNSRSEMNVSTLELGDSALYLCASSLGTSGAYNEQFFGPGTRLTVL.

The rearrangement uses TRBV6-1 and TRBJ2-7; 9 nucleotides line up with TRBD1. Germline V CDR1 and CDR2: MNHNS, SASEGT. V lost 6 bases, J lost 4 bases, and 7 bases stayed unmatched. This CDR3 comprises 14 residues. CDR3 sequence reads: CASRKPGQGYEQYF. The CDR3 DNA reads as TGTGCCAGCAGGAAACCGGGACAGGGTTACGAGCAGTACTTC.

This clonotype has ten or more counts. The rearrangement links TRBV18 to TRBJ2-1, with a weak D call TRBD2 (6 bases). CDR1 is KGHSH and CDR2 is LQKENI in the germline V gene. V shed 6 bases and J shed 9 bases, with 15 bases lying between them. This CDR3 comprises 13 residues. CDR3 sequence (DNA): TGTGCCAGCTCTAAAGTGCGGGAAAGTGAGCAGTTCTTC. This translates into CASSKVRESEQFF.

Only a few counts were recorded for this clonotype. The CDR3 region has the DNA TGTGCCAGCAGCTACAGGGTCCTGGGGTCACCCCTCCACTTT. Residues: CASSYRVLGSPLHF. This rearrangement joins TRBV14 to TRBJ1-6; maybe TRBD1 (6 bases). The CDR3 has 14 residues. V lost 5 bases to trimming and J lost 10 bases, with 15 bases between them. Germline loops: CDR1 SGHDN, CDR2 FVKESK.

This clonotype was seen more than once but under ten times. The chain joins TRBV5-1 to TRBJ1-1; D gene ambiguous. Germline lookup yields CDR1 SGHRS and CDR2 YFSETQ. This CDR3 contains 15 residues. Trimming shortened V by 0 bases and J by 0 bases, and 9 bases separated the two germline ends. The DNA for the CDR3 is TGCGCCAGCAGCTTGGATGAGGGAGTGAACACTGAAGCTTTCTTT. Amino acid sequence: CASSLDEGVNTEAFF.

The sample holds a few counts of this clonotype. The chain joins TRBV7-8 to TRBJ2-7; weak D call: TRBD2 (6 bases). CDR3 length: 14 residues. Looked up from germline, CDR1 is SGHVS and CDR2 is FQNEAQ. The V gene lost 5 bases and the J gene lost 5 bases, with 16 bases spanning the gap. CDR3 nucleotides: TGTGCCAGCAGCGACCGGGACTTTTGGCACGAGCAGTACGTC. Translation gives CASSDRDFWHEQYV.

This clonotype has only a few counts. The rearrangement links TRBV18 to TRBJ2-3; D ambiguous. From germline, CDR1 is KGHSH and CDR2 LQKENI. V lost 5 bases and J 3 bases, leaving 9 bases between the germline ends. This CDR3 has 13 residues. CDR3 coding DNA: TGTGCCAGCTCATCCGGGTATACAGATACGCAGTATTTT. Translated, it gives CASSSGYTDTQYF.

This clonotype was counted between two and nine times. The rearrangement uses TRBV19 and TRBJ1-3; no definite D call. V lost 2 bases and J 4 bases, leaving 9 bases between the germline ends. The CDR3 loop spans 14 amino acids. Germline-derived CDR1 and CDR2 are LNHDA and SQIVND (reference sequence). Here the CDR3 reads CASSITGSGNTIYF. The CDR3 bases are TGTGCCAGTAGTATAACGGGATCCGGAAACACCATATATTTT.

The rearrangement joins TRBV11-2 to TRBJ2-1; 8 bases map to TRBD2. The CDR3 totals 14 residues. V dropped 8 bases and J dropped 3; count of bases not matched to a gene: 6. The germline V gene encodes CDR1 SGHAT and CDR2 FQNNGV. The CDR3 DNA sequence: TGTGCCAGCGGGAGCGGGGGAAGCTACAATGAGCAGTTCTTC. Protein: CASGSGGSYNEQFF.

The chain uses TRBV20-1 and TRBJ1-1, with 10 nucleotides matching TRBD1. V shed 2 bases, J shed 5 bases, and the junction held 8 bases outside the gene matches. Germline V gene sequence: CDR1 DFQATT, CDR2 SNEGSKA (reference sequence). This CDR3 is built from 15 residues. The CDR3 reads CSARRTGGLQTEAFF. CDR3 sequence (DNA): TGCAGTGCTAGACGGACAGGGGGGTTGCAAACTGAAGCTTTCTTT.

The rearrangement links TRBV10-3 to TRBJ2-6; 8 nucleotides agree with TRBD1. The CDR3 is made up of 17 amino acids. V gave up 8 bases and J gave up 0 bases; unmatched junction bases: 9. Germline CDR1 reads ENHRY; CDR2 reads SYGVKD. Here the CDR3 reads CAIAPQGAYSGANVLTF. The CDR3 region has the DNA TGTGCCATCGCCCCGCAGGGGGCCTACTCTGGGGCCAACGTCCTGACTTTC.

The chain joins TRBV3-1 to TRBJ2-5; TRBD2 matches 11 bases. From germline, CDR1 is LGHDT and CDR2 YNNKEL (reference sequence). The CDR3 totals 14 residues. J gave up 5 bases and V 7 bases, and 6 bases lay outside the gene matches. The CDR3 region is CASNLAGGAETQYF. The CDR3, as DNA: TGTGCCAGCAACCTAGCGGGAGGAGCCGAGACCCAGTACTTC.

This clonotype was counted many times. The chain carries TRBV29-1 and TRBJ2-1; D may match TRBD1 or TRBD2 (5 bases each). CDR3 length: 10 residues. V lost 6 bases, J lost 9 bases, and 9 bases lay in between. Germline V gene sequence: CDR1 SQVTM, CDR2 ANQGSEA. Here the CDR3 DNA reads TGCAGCGTGGGGGAGTTTGAGCAGTTCTTC. Translating gives CSVGEFEQFF.

The CDR3 region has the DNA TGTGCCAGCTCGCCCCGAAGGACAGACTACGAGCAGTACTTC. Protein product: CASSPRRTDYEQYF. The chain carries TRBV18 and TRBJ2-7; perhaps TRBD1 as D (6 bases). CDR3 length: 14 amino acids. Looked up from germline, CDR1 is KGHSH and CDR2 is LQKENI. V was pared by 6 bases and J by 3 bases, with 15 bases between.

This clonotype was counted many times. J is TRBJ2-2 and V is TRBV5-6; 12 nucleotides line up with TRBD1. Per germline, CDR1 SGHDT and CDR2 YYEEEE. The J segment lost 7 bases and the V segment lost 4 bases, leaving 8 bases of the junction unmatched. CDR3 length equals 16 residues. The DNA for the CDR3 is TGTGCCAGCAGCCTTCGGGACAGGGGGCAAGGCGGGGAGCTGTTTTTT. It yields the protein CASSLRDRGQGGELFF.

The V gene is TRBV18, the J gene TRBJ2-5; TRBD1 agrees at 8 bases. Trimming cost V 0 bases and J 5 bases; bases outside gene matches: 8. Per germline, CDR1 KGHSH and CDR2 LQKENI. CDR3 size: 16 residues. The CDR3 DNA follows: TGTGCCAGCTCACCACCCGCAGGGGGCAGGACGGAGACCCAGTACTTC. Its protein product is CASSPPAGGRTETQYF.

The chain is built from TRBV6-1 and TRBJ2-5, with 9 bases matching TRBD2. In germline, CDR1 is MNHNS, CDR2 SASEGT. With V trimmed by 7 bases and J by 8 bases, 8 bases remained unmatched. The CDR3 covers 13 residues. CDR3 nucleotide sequence: TGTGCCAGCACCCCCGCGGGAGGGAGAACCCAGTACTTC. Translation gives CASTPAGGRTQYF.

This clonotype was observed many times. The chain employs TRBV11-1 and TRBJ2-3; 9 bases agree with TRBD2. The V segment lost 2 bases and the J segment 4 bases; nucleotides outside the gene matches: 1. The V gene's germline CDR1 is SGHAT and CDR2 FQDESV (reference sequence). The CDR3 covers 14 residues. The CDR3 loop is CASSLRTSADTQYF. The CDR3 nucleotides read TGTGCCAGCAGCTTAAGGACTAGCGCAGATACGCAGTATTTT.

Ten or more counts support this clonotype. The chain has TRBV5-6 and TRBJ1-2, with 7 bases identical to TRBD1. CDR3 length equals 16 residues. Unmatched junction bases numbered 16, after V lost 4 bases and J lost 7 bases. Per germline, CDR1 SGHDT and CDR2 YYEEEE. This CDR3 reads CASSHRDSLYLGGYTF. The CDR3 DNA sequence: TGTGCCAGCAGCCACCGGGACAGCCTCTACTTGGGTGGCTACACCTTC.

This clonotype came up many times. V and J are TRBV7-2 and TRBJ2-1; TRBD2 matches at 8 bases. The ends lost 2 bases at V and 6 bases at J; junction bases unmatched: 9. Germline V gene sequence: CDR1 SGHTA, CDR2 FQGNSA. The CDR3 consists of 16 residues. The CDR3 loop is CASSLYRLAGGNEQFF. The CDR3 nucleotides read TGTGCCAGCAGCTTATACAGGCTAGCGGGTGGCAATGAGCAGTTCTTC. Filled out from reference TRBV7-2 and TRBJ2-1, the complete variable domain reads GAGVSQSPSNKVTEKGKDVELRCDPISGHTALYWYRQSLGQGLEFLIYFQGNSAPDKSGLPSDRFSAERTGGSVSTLTIQRTQQEDSAVYLCASSLYRLAGGNEQFFGPGTRLTVL.